These 22 T cell receptor beta chains were sequenced from one sample in a study of blood T cell repertoires in COVID-19. The data were produced by immunoSEQ multiplex PCR, yet TCRdb's version contains in-frame clones alone and is incomplete. The table has approximately 210,000 clones, around 82% seen once. The specimen sequenced was peripheral blood. These TCRs come from a man between 45 and 60 years old with active or convalescent COVID-19.

This clone was detected once. The chain joins TRBV28 to TRBJ1-2; no clear D. Looked up from germline, CDR1 is MDHEN and CDR2 is SYDVKM. The CDR3 length is 15 residues. Trimming left V 5 bases short and J 4 bases short, with 17 bases between. The CDR3 bases are TGTGCCAGCAGTGACTCAGGAGGAACTATCTATGGCTACACCTTC. Translation: CASSDSGGTIYGYTF.

CDR3 nucleotide sequence: TGTGCCAGTACTCTAGGGGGGGGATCGTTTCGACCTTCTTACAATGAGCAGTTCTTC. Translated: CASTLGGGSFRPSYNEQFF. The V gene is TRBV19, the J gene TRBJ2-1; tentative D call: TRBD2 (7 bases). Looked up from germline, CDR1 is LNHDA and CDR2 is SQIVND (reference sequence). V lost 7 bases and J 4 bases, leaving 29 bases between the germline ends. The CDR3 is 19 residues long. Drawing the rest from reference TRBV19 and TRBJ2-1, the complete variable domain is DGGITQSPKYLFRKEGQNVTLSCEQNLNHDAMYWYRQDPGQGLRLIYYSQIVNDFQKGDIAEGYSVSREKKESFPLTVTSAQKNPTAFYLCASTLGGGSFRPSYNEQFFGPGTRLTVL.

The V gene is TRBV28, the J gene TRBJ2-3; 9 bases fit TRBD2. V dropped 8 bases and J dropped 3; count of bases not matched to a gene: 6. From germline, CDR1 is MDHEN and CDR2 SYDVKM. This CDR3 comprises 14 residues. This CDR3 is CASVGREGTDTQYF. In DNA form, the CDR3 reads TGTGCCAGCGTGGGGCGGGAGGGGACAGATACGCAGTATTTT.

The J gene is TRBJ2-5, the V gene TRBV9; 12 nucleotides match TRBD2. V dropped 3 bases and J dropped 5; count of bases not matched to a gene: 17. The CDR3 totals 19 residues. Germline CDR1 is SGDLS and CDR2 is YYNGEE. CDR3 sequence reads: CASSARTSGDTLPPETQYF. The DNA for the CDR3 is TGTGCCAGCAGCGCCAGGACTAGCGGGGACACTTTGCCCCCGGAGACCCAGTACTTC.

J is TRBJ2-5 and V is TRBV14; 14 bases agree with TRBD2. V was clipped by 4 bases and J by 11 bases; unmatched bases: 12. There are 16 residues in the CDR3. Germline V lookup: CDR1 SGHDN, CDR2 FVKESK. The CDR3 spells CASSPHRLAGGPRQYF. CDR3 sequence (DNA): TGTGCCAGCAGCCCGCACCGACTAGCGGGGGGGCCGAGACAGTACTTC.

V gene TRBV18 combines with J gene TRBJ2-7; the match to TRBD1 covers 9 bases. Losses at the gene ends were 0 bases for V and 0 bases for J; bases not matched to a gene: 3. This CDR3 has 16 residues. Germline assignment: CDR1 KGHSH and CDR2 LQKENI. In DNA, the CDR3 is TGTGCCAGCTCACCACCGGGGACAGGGAGCTCCTACGAGCAGTACTTC. It encodes CASSPPGTGSSYEQYF.

The chain has TRBV14 and TRBJ2-7, with D perhaps matching TRBD2 (6 bases). The CDR3 has 15 residues. CDR1 is SGHDN and CDR2 is FVKESK in the germline V gene. Trimming took off 0 bases at V and 6 bases at J, with 15 bases between the two ends. The CDR3 nucleotides read TGTGCCAGCAGCCAAGATCCCGCCGGGAGAAGCGAGCAGTACTTC. It codes for CASSQDPAGRSEQYF.

V gene TRBV10-2 combines with J gene TRBJ2-3, with 7 bases matching TRBD2. Losses at the gene ends were 2 bases for V and 8 bases for J; bases not matched to a gene: 19. This CDR3 has 18 amino acids. In germline, CDR1 is WSHSY, CDR2 SAAADI. CDR3: CASSEVPWSGASQITQYF. The CDR3 DNA reads as TGCGCCAGCAGTGAGGTCCCTTGGAGCGGGGCGTCGCAAATTACGCAGTATTTT.

V is TRBV23-1 and J is TRBJ2-2, with D possibly matching TRBD1 (6 bases). TRBV23-1 is an open reading frame whose function is uncertain. There are 16 residues in the CDR3. V lost 3 bases and J lost 1, with 12 bases in between. CDR3 sequence reads: CASSHLRTVNTGELFF. CDR3 coding DNA: TGCGCCAGCAGTCACCTCCGGACAGTGAACACCGGGGAGCTGTTTTTT.

This chain joins TRBV5-3 and TRBJ1-6, with TRBD1 as a possible D gene (6 bases). TRBV5-3 has ORF status, its function being uncertain. This CDR3 region has 15 residues. V dropped 3 bases and J dropped 9 bases, with 16 bases sitting between them. The CDR3 DNA reads as TGTGCCAGAAGCTCCTTACAGGGCCAAGGTTCACCCCTCCACTTT. Protein product: CARSSLQGQGSPLHF.

The chain couples TRBV27 to TRBJ2-2; D might be TRBD1 (6 bases). Germline CDR1 is MNHEY and CDR2 is SMNVEV (reference sequence). Trimming removed 1 base at V and 4 bases at J, with 19 bases between. The CDR3 sequence is 18 residues long. The CDR3 protein is CASSLLGQGRGGTGELFF. The CDR3, as DNA: TGTGCCAGCAGTTTATTGGGGCAGGGGAGAGGGGGCACCGGGGAGCTGTTTTTT.

J is TRBJ1-2 and V is TRBV28; TRBD1 matches 11 bases. There are 17 residues in the CDR3. Germline trimming cut 6 bases from V and 8 bases from J; bases unmatched to any gene: 17. Germline V gene lookup returns CDR1 MDHEN and CDR2 SYDVKM. In DNA form, the CDR3 reads TGTGCCAGCAGCCGTACGTCTGCCCGGACAGGGGGCCGAGGCTACACCTTC. Translation gives CASSRTSARTGGRGYTF.

V usage is TRBV9 and J usage is TRBJ2-1, with 8 nucleotides matching TRBD1. Germline-derived CDR1 and CDR2 are SGDLS and YYNGEE. V lost 4 bases to trimming and J lost 2 bases; unmatched junction nucleotides: 11. The CDR3 length is 17 residues. The CDR3 loop reads CASSPRDRILTYNEQFF. CDR3 nucleotide sequence: TGTGCCAGCAGCCCCCGGGACAGGATTTTGACCTACAATGAGCAGTTCTTC.

This clone showed up just once. The gene calls are TRBV6-5 and TRBJ1-5; unclear D gene. This CDR3 is built from 14 residues. V was trimmed by 4 bases and J by 3 bases, leaving 10 bases between them. Per germline, CDR1 MNHEY and CDR2 SVGAGI. CDR3 DNA: TGTGCCAGCAGTTCAACGGTAGACAATCAGCCCCAGCATTTT. Translated, it gives CASSSTVDNQPQHF.

This clone appeared a few times. The chain employs TRBV5-6 and TRBJ2-1; 8 bases fit TRBD2. V was pared by 0 bases and J by 3 bases, with 2 bases of the junction left unmatched. The CDR3 consists of 15 residues. Germline CDR1 reads SGHDT; CDR2 reads YYEEEE. The CDR3 is CASSLGLAGYNEQFF. The CDR3 DNA follows: TGTGCCAGCAGCTTGGGCCTAGCGGGCTACAATGAGCAGTTCTTC.

This chain links TRBV11-2 with TRBJ2-2, with 8 bases fitting TRBD1. The CDR3 runs 13 residues. The ends lost 6 bases at V and 6 bases at J; junction bases unmatched: 3. CDR1 is SGHAT, CDR2 FQNNGV, per germline. DNA for the CDR3: TGTGCCAGCAGGCGACAGGGGTCCGGGGAGCTGTTTTTT. Translation gives CASRRQGSGELFF.

This clone was recorded once. The V call is TRBV30, the J call TRBJ1-4; D not resolved. This CDR3 region has 12 residues. V was shortened by 5 bases and J by 7 bases, with 11 bases between the two germline ends. Germline V lookup: CDR1 GTSNPN, CDR2 SVGIG (reference sequence). The CDR3 here is CAWLQVAEKLFF. In nucleotides, the CDR3 is TGTGCCTGGCTTCAGGTTGCTGAAAAACTGTTTTTT.

The genes are TRBV27 and TRBJ2-7; D perhaps matches TRBD2 (5 bases). Germline loops: CDR1 MNHEY, CDR2 SMNVEV (reference sequence). The CDR3 has 15 amino acids. V was shortened by 6 bases and J by 4 bases, with 19 bases between the two germline ends. Here the CDR3 DNA reads TGTGCCAGCAGATTAACAGCGGATGATACTTACGAGCAGTACTTC. Translating it yields CASRLTADDTYEQYF.

The gene calls are TRBV18 and TRBJ2-7, with 11 bases aligning to TRBD1. The J segment lost 4 bases and the V segment lost 0 bases, leaving 5 bases of the junction unmatched. Germline V gene lookup returns CDR1 KGHSH and CDR2 LQKENI. This CDR3 has 16 residues. CDR3 in amino acids: CASSPPVGTGGYEQYF. The CDR3 DNA reads as TGTGCCAGCTCACCACCGGTCGGGACAGGGGGTTACGAGCAGTACTTC.

V is TRBV20-1 and J is TRBJ1-4; D is undetermined. The CDR3 consists of 11 residues. The V end was cut by 5 bases, the J end by 7 bases, with 8 bases between. Germline V gives CDR1 DFQATT, CDR2 SNEGSKA (reference sequence). The DNA for the CDR3 is TGCAGTGCTCGACACCTTGAAAAACTGTTTTTT. Translated: CSARHLEKLFF.

The chain recombines TRBV10-2 with TRBJ1-5, with TRBD1 identical over 7 bases. Germline trimming cut 2 bases from V and 4 bases from J; bases unmatched to any gene: 5. Germline loops: CDR1 WSHSY, CDR2 SAAADI. The CDR3 runs to 15 residues. The CDR3 DNA follows: TGCGCCAGCAGTGAGAGACAGGGAAAGAATCAGCCCCAGCATTTT. Amino acid sequence: CASSERQGKNQPQHF.

The chain links TRBV3-1 (or the pseudogene TRBV3-2) to TRBJ1-5, with 8 bases that match TRBD1. The CDR3 sequence is 17 residues long. CDR1 and CDR2 from the germline V gene are LGHDT and YNNKEL (reference sequence). With V trimmed by 0 bases and J by 2 bases, 6 bases remained unmatched. The chain's CDR3 is CASSQDPADRGNQPQHF. CDR3 DNA sequence: TGTGCCAGCAGCCAAGATCCCGCGGACAGGGGCAATCAGCCCCAGCATTTT.